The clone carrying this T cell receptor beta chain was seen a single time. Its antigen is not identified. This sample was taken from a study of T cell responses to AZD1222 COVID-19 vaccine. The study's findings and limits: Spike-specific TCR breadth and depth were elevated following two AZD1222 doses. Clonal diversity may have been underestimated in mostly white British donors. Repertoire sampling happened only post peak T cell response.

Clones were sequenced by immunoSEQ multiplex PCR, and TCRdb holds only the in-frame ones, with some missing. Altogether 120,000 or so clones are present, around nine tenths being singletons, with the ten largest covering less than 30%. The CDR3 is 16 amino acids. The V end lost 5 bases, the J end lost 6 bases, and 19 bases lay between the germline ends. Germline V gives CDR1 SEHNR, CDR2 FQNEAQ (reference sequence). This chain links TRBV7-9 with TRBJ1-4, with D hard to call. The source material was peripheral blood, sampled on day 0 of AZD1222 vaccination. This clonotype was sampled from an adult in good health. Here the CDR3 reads CASSTLDGESDEKLFF. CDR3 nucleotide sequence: TGTGCCAGCAGCACCCTAGACGGTGAAAGTGATGAAAAACTGTTTTTT.